What follows is one T cell receptor beta chain and its context. This specimen belongs to a study of blood T cell repertoires in COVID-19. Study details: Acute and convalescent COVID-19 specimens originated in the United States, Italy and Spain. T cells, B-cell-depleted T cells, or PBMCs supplied cDNA or gDNA.

Source study methods: Reference gene primer amplification in the assay estimated nucleated cell counts. Using immunoSEQ multiplex PCR, the repertoire was profiled, and TCRdb retains in-frame clones only, with some absent. The V and J calls and clone size come from that table; D and trimming were worked out from the DNA. The sample holds around 190,000 clones, around 85% seen once. The clonotype comes from a woman aged 55 to 70 with acute or convalescent COVID-19. The specimen sequenced was peripheral blood.

DNA for the CDR3: TGCGCCAGCAGCCGGGACAAGACCGGGGAGCTGTTTTTT. It yields the protein CASSRDKTGELFF. The chain links TRBV10-1 to TRBJ2-2; the D gene is possibly TRBD1 (6 bases). Germline-derived CDR1 and CDR2 are WNHNN and SYGVQD (reference sequence). With 6 bases removed from V and 5 bases from J, the gap between germline ends came to 10 bases. CDR3 length: 13 amino acids.